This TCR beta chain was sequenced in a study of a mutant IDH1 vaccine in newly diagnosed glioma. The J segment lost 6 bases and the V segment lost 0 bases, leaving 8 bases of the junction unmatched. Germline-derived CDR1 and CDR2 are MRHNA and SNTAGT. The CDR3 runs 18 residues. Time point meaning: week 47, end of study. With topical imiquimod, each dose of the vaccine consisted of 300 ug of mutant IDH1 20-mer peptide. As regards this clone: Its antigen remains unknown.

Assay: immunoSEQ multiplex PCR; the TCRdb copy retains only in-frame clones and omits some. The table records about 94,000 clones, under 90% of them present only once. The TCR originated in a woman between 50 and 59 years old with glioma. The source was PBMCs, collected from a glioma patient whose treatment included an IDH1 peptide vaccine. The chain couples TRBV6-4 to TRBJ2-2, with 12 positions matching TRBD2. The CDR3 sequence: CASSDSLAGGPFAGELFF. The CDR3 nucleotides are TGTGCCAGCAGTGACTCGCTAGCGGGAGGGCCCTTCGCCGGGGAGCTGTTTTTT.